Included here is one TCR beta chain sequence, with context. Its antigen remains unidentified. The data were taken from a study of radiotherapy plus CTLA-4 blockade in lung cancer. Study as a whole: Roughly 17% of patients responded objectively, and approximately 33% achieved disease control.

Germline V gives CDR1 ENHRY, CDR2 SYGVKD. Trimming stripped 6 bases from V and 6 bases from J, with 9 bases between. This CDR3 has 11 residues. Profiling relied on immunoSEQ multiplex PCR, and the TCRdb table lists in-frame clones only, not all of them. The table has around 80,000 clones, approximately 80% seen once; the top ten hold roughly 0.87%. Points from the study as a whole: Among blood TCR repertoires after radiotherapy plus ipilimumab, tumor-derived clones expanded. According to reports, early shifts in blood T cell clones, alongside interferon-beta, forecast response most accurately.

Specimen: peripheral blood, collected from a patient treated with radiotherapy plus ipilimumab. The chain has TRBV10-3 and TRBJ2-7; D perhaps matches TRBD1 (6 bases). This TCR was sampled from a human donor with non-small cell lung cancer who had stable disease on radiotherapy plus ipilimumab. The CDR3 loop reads CAISPGAEQYF. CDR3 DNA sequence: TGTGCCATCAGCCCAGGGGCCGAGCAGTACTTC.